This TCR beta chain was identified in a study of shared clonotypes between healthy human individuals. The CDR3 totals 14 residues. CDR1 is MNHNS and CDR2 is SASEGT in the germline V gene. Trimming took 2 bases from V and 6 from J, leaving 11 bases between them. Generated by immunoSEQ multiplex PCR, the TCRdb table keeps only in-frame clones and is missing some. The table records 2.5 million or so clones, approximately 90% of them present only once. The source is a man aged 18 to 30 in good health. The chain combines TRBV6-1 with TRBJ1-5; perhaps TRBD1 as D (5 bases). Sequences were obtained from naive CD4+ T cells sorted from blood. The subset was: CD45RA+ positively selected. The CDR3 loop reads CASSERGDGQPQHF. CDR3 nucleotide sequence: TGTGCCAGCAGTGAACGGGGGGATGGTCAGCCCCAGCATTTT.